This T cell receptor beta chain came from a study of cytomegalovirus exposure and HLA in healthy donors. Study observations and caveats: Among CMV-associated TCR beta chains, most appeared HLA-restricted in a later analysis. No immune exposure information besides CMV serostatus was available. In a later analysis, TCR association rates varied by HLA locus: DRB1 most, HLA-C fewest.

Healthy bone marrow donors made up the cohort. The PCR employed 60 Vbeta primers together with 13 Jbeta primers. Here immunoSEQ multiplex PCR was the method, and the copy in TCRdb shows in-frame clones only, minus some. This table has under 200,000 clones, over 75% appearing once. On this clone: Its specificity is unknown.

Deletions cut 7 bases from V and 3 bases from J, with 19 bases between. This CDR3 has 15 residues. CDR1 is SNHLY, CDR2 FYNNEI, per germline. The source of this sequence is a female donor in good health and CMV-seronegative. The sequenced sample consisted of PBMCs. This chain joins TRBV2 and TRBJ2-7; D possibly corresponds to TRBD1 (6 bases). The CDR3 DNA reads TGTGCCAGCATCCCCAATGGGGACACCATCTACGAGCAGTACTTC. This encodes CASIPNGDTIYEQYF.